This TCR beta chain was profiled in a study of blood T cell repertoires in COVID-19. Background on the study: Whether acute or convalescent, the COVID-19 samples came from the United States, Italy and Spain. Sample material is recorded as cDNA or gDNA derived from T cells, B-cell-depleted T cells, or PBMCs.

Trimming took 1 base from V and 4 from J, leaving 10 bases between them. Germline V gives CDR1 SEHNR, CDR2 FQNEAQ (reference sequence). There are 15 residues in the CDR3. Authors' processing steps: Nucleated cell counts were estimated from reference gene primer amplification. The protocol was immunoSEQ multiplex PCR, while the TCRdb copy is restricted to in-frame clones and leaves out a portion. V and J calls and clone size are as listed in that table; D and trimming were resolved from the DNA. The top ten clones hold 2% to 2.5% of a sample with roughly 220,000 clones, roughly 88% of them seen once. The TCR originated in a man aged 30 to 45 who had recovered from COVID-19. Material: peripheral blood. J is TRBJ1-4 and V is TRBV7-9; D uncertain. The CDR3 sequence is CASSLGEVFNEKLFF. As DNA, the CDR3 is TGTGCCAGCAGCTTAGGAGAGGTCTTTAATGAAAAACTGTTTTTT. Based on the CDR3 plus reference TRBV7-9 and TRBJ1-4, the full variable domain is DTGVSQNPRHKITKRGQNVTFRCDPISEHNRLYWYRQTLGQGPEFLTYFQNEAQLEKSRLLSDRFSAERPKGSFSTLEIQRTEQGDSAMYLCASSLGEVFNEKLFFGSGTQLSVL.